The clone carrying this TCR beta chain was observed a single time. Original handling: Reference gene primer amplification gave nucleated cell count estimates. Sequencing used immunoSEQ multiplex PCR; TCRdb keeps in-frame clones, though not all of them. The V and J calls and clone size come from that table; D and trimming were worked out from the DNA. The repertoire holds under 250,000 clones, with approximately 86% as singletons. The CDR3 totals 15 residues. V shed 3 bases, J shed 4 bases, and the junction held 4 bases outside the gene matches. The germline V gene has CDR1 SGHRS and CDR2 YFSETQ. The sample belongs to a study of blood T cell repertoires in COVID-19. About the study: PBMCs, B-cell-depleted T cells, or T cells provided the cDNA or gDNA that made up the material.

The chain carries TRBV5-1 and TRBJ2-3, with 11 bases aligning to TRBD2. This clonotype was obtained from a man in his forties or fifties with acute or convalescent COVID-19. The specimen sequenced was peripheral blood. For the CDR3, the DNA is TGCGCCAGCAGCTCAATAGCGGGAGGGGCAGATACGCAGTATTTT. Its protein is CASSSIAGGADTQYF.